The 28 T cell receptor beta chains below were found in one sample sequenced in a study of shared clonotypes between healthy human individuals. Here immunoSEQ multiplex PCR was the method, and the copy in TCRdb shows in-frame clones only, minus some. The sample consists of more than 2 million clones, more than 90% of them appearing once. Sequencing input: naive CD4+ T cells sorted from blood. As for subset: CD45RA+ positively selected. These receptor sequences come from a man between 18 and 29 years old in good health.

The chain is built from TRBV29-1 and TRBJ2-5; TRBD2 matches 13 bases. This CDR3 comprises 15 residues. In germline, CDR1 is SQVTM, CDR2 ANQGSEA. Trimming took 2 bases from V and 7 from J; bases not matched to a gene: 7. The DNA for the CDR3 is TGCAGCGTTGAACTCGGGACTAGCGGGATGGGGACCCAGTACTTC. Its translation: CSVELGTSGMGTQYF.

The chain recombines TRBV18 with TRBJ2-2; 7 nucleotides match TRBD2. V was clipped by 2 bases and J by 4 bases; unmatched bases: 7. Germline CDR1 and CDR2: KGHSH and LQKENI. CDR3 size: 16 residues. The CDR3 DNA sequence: TGTGCCAGCTCACCATTTGCAAGCGGGATCACCGGGGAGCTGTTTTTT. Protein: CASSPFASGITGELFF. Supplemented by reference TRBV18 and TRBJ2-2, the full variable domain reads NAGVMQNPRHLVRRRGQEARLRCSPMKGHSHVYWYRQLPEEGLKFMVYLQKENIIDESGMPKERFSAEFPKEGPSILRIQQVVRGDSAAYFCASSPFASGITGELFFGEGSRLTVL.

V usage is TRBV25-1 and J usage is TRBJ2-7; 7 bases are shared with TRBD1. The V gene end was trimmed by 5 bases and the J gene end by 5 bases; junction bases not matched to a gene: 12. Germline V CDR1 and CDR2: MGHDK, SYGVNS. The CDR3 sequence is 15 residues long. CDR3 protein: CASSPDRQGSHEQYF. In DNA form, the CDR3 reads TGTGCCAGCAGTCCCGACAGACAGGGATCCCACGAGCAGTACTTC.

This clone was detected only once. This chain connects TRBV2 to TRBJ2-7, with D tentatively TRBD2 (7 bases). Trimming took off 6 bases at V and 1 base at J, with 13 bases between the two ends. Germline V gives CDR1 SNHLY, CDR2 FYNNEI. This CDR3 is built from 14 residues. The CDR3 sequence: CASRGGGWSYEQYF. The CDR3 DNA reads TGTGCCAGCAGAGGGGGGGGATGGTCCTACGAGCAGTACTTC.

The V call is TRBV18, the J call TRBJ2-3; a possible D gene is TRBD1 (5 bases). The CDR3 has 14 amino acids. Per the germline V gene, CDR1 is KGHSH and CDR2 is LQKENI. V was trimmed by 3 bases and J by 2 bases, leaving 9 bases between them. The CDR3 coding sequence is TGTGCCAGCTCACCCGACAGCCACACAGATACGCAGTATTTT. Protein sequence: CASSPDSHTDTQYF.

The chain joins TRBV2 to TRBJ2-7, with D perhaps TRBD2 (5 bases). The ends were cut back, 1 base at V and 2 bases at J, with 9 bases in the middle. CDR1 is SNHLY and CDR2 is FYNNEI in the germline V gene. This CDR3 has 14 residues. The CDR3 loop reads CASSEGRATYEQYF. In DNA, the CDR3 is TGTGCCAGCAGTGAAGGGCGGGCTACCTACGAGCAGTACTTC.

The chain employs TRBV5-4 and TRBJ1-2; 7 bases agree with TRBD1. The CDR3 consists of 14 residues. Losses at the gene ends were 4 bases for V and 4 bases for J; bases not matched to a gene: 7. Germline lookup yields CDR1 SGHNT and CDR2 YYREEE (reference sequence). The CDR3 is CASSGGTAFYGYTF. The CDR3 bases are TGTGCCAGCAGCGGCGGGACAGCCTTCTATGGCTACACCTTC.

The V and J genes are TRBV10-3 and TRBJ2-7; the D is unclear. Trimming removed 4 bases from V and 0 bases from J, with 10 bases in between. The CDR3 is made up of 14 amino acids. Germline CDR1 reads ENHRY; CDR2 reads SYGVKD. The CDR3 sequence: CAISVAGLSYEQYF. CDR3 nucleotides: TGTGCCATCAGTGTCGCAGGCCTCTCCTACGAGCAGTACTTC.

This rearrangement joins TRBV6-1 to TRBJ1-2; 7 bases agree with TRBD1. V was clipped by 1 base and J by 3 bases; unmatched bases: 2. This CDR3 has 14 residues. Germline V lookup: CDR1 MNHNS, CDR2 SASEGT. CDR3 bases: TGTGCCAGCAGTGAAGGGACAGGAGACTATGGCTACACCTTC. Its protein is CASSEGTGDYGYTF.

DNA of the CDR3: TGTGCCAGCAGCCAGGGACAGTACAATGAGCAGTTCTTC. As protein: CASSQGQYNEQFF. The chain employs TRBV5-4 and TRBJ2-1; the match to TRBD1 covers 7 bases. J was trimmed by 4 bases and V by 4 bases; bases with no gene match: 2. CDR3 length: 13 residues. The germline V gene encodes CDR1 SGHNT and CDR2 YYREEE (reference sequence).

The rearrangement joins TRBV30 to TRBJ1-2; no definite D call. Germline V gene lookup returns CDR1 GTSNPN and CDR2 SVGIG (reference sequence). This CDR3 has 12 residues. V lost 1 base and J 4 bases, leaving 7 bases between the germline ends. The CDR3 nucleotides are TGTGCCTGGAGTGACCGGAGCTATGGCTACACCTTC. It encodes CAWSDRSYGYTF.

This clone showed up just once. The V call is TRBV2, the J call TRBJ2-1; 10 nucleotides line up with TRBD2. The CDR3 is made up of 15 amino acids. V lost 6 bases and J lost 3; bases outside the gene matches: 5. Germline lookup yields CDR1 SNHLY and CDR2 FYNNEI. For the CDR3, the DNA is TGTGCCAGCAGACCCATAGCGGGGGGCTACAATGAGCAGTTCTTC. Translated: CASRPIAGGYNEQFF.

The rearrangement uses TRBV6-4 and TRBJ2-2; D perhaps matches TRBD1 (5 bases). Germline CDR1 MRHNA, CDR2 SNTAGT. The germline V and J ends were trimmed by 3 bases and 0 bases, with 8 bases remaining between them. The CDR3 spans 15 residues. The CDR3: CASSDSRANTGELFF. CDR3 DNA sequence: TGTGCCAGCAGTGATTCCAGGGCGAACACCGGGGAGCTGTTTTTT.

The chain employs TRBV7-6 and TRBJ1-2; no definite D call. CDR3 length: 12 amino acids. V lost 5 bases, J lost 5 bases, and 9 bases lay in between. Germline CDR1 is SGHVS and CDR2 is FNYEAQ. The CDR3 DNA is TGTGCCAGCAGCAAGGACCTTTATGGCTACACCTTC. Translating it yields CASSKDLYGYTF.

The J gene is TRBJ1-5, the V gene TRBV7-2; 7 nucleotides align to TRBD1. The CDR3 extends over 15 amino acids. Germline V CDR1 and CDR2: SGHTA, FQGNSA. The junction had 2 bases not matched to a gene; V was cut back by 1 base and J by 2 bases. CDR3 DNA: TGTGCCAGCAGCTTAGACGGACAGGGCAATCAGCCCCAGCATTTT. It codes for CASSLDGQGNQPQHF.

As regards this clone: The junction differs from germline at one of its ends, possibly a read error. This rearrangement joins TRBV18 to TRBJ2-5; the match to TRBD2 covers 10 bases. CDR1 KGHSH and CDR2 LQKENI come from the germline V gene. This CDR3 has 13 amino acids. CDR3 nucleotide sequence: TGTGCCAGCTCACCACGGTCAGCGGGGGGGCTGGACTTC. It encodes CASSPRSAGGLDF.

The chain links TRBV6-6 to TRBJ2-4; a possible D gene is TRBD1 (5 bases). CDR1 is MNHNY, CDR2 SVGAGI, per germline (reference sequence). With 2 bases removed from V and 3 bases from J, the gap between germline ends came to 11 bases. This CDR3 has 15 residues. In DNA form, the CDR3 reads TGTGCCAGCAGTTACGCCCAGGGCGACAAAAACATTCAGTACTTC. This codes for CASSYAQGDKNIQYF.

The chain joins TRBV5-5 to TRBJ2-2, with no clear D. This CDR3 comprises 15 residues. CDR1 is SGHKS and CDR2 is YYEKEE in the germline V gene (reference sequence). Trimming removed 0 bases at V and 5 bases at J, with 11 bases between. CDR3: CASSLVVEATGELFF. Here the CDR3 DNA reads TGTGCCAGCAGCTTGGTGGTGGAAGCAACCGGGGAGCTGTTTTTT.

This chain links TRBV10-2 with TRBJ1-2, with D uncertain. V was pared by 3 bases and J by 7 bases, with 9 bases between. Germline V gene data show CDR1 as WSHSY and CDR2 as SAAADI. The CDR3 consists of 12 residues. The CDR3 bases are TGCGCCAGCAGTGAATATGTGGGTGGCTACACCTTC. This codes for CASSEYVGGYTF.

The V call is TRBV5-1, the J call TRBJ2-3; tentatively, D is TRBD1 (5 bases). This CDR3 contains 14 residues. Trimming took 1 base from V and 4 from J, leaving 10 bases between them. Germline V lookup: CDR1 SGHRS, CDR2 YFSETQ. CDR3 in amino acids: CASSLPGNADTQYF. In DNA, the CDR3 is TGCGCCAGCAGCTTGCCAGGGAACGCAGATACGCAGTATTTT.

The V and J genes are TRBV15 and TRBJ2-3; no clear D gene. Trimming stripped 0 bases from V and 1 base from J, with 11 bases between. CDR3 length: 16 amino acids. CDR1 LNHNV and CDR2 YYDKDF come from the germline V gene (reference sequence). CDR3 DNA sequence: TGTGCCACCAGCAGAGAACTATTGGCAGGCACAGATACGCAGTATTTT. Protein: CATSRELLAGTDTQYF. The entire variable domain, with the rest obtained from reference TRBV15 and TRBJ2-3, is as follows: DAMVIQNPRYQVTQFGKPVTLSCSQTLNHNVMYWYQQKSSQAPKLLFHYYDKDFNNEADTPDNFQSRRPNTSFCFLDIRSPGLGDTAMYLCATSRELLAGTDTQYFGPGTRLTVL.

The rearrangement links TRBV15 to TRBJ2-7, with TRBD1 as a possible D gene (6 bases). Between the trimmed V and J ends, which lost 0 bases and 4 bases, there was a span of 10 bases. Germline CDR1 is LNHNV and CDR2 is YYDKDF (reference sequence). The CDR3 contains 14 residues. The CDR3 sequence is CATSRDGDTYEQYF. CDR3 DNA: TGTGCCACCAGCAGAGATGGGGACACGTACGAGCAGTACTTC.

DNA of the CDR3: TGTGCCAGCAGTTATGGTGGGAGGGCTTGGTTCTTC. The encoded protein is CASSYGGRAWFF. This chain links TRBV6-5 with TRBJ2-1; TRBD2 matches at 7 bases. Germline V gene lookup returns CDR1 MNHEY and CDR2 SVGAGI. The CDR3 extends over 12 amino acids. V lost 3 bases and J lost 15; bases outside the gene matches: 8.

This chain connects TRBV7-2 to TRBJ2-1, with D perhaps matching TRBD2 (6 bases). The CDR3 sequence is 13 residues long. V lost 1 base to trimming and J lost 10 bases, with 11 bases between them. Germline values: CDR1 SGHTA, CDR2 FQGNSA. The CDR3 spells CASSLVGRPEQFF. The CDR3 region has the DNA TGTGCCAGCAGCTTAGTGGGGAGGCCCGAGCAGTTCTTC.

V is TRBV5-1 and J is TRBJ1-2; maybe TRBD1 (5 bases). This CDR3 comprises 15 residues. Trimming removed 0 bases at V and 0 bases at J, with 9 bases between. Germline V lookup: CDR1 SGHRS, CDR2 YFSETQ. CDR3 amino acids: CASSLAQGANYGYTF. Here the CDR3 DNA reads TGCGCCAGCAGCTTGGCCCAGGGAGCTAACTATGGCTACACCTTC.

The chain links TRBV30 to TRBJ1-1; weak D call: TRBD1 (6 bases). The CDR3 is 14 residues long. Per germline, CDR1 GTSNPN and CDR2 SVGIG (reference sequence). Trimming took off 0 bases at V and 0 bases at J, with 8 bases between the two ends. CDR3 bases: TGTGCCTGGAGTGTAGGGGACATGAACACTGAAGCTTTCTTT. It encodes CAWSVGDMNTEAFF. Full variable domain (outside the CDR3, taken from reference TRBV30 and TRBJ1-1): SQTIHQWPATLVQPVGSPLSLECTVEGTSNPNLYWYRQAAGRGLQLLFYSVGIGQISSEVPQNLSASRPQDRQFILSSKKLLLSDSGFYLCAWSVGDMNTEAFFGQGTRLTVV.

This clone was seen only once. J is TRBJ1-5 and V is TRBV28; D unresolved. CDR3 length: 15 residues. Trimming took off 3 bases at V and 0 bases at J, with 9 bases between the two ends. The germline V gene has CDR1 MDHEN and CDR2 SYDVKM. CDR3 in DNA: TGTGCCAGCAGTTTCAGACACCTTAGCAATCAGCCCCAGCATTTT. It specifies CASSFRHLSNQPQHF.

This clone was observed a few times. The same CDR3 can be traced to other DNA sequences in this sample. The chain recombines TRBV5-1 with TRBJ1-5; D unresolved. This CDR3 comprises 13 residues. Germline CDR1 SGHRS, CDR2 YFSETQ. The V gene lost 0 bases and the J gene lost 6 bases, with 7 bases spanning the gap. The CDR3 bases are TGCGCCAGCAGCTTGGAGGAGGGTCAGCCCCAGCATTTT. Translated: CASSLEEGQPQHF.